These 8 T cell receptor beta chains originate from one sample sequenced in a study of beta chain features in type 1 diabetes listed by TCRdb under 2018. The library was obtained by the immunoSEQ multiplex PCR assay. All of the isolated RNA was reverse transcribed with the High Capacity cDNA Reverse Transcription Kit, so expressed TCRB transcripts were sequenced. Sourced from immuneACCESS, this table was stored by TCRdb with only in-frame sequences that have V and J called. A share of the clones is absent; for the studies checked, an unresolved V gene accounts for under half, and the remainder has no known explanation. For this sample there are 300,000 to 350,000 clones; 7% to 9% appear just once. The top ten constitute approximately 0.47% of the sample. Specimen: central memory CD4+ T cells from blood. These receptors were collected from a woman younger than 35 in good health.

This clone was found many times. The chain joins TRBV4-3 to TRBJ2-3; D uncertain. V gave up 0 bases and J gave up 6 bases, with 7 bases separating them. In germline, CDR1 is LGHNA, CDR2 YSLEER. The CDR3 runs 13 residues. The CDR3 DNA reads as TGCGCCAGCAGCCAAGATCTCGGTGATACGCAGTATTTT. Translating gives CASSQDLGDTQYF.

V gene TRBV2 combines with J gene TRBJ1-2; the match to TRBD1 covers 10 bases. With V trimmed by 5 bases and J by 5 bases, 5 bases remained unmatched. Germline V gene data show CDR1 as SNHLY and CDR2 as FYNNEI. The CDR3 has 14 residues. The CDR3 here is CASSRDRGKYGYTF. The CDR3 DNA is TGTGCCAGCAGTCGGGACAGGGGAAAGTATGGCTACACCTTC.

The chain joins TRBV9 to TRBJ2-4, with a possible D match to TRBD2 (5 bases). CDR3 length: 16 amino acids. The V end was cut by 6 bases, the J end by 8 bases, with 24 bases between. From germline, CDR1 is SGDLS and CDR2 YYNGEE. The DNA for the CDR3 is TGTGCCAGCATTCTGCCTGCCCGGCTAGCCTATGACATTCAGTACTTC. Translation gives CASILPARLAYDIQYF.

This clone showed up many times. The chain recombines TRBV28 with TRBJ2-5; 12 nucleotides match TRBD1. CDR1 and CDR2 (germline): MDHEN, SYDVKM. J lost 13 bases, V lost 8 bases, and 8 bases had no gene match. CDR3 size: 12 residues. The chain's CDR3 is CASEGTGGIRYF. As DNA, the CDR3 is TGTGCCAGCGAAGGGACAGGGGGCATTCGGTACTTC.

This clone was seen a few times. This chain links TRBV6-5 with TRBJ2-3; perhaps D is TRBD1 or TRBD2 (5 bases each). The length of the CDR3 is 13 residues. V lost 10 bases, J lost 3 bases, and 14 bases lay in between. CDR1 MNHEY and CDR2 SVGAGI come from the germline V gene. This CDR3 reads CAIREGQTDTQYF. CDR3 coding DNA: TGTGCCATCAGAGAGGGGCAAACAGATACGCAGTATTTT.

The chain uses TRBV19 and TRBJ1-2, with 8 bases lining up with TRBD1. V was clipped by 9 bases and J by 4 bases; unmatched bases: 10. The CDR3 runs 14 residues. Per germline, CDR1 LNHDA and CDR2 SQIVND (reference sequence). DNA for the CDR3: TGTGCCAGCGCGCAGGGGGCGCGTTTCTATGGCTACACCTTC. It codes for CASAQGARFYGYTF.

CDR3 nucleotides: TGTGCCAGCAGCCCTACCTGGACTAGCGGGAGGGGGCAGTTCTTC. Residues: CASSPTWTSGRGQFF. The chain joins TRBV11-2 to TRBJ2-1; 15 bases are a match to TRBD2. Germline values: CDR1 SGHAT, CDR2 FQNNGV. Unmatched junction bases numbered 8, after V lost 5 bases and J lost 12 bases. The CDR3 has 15 amino acids.

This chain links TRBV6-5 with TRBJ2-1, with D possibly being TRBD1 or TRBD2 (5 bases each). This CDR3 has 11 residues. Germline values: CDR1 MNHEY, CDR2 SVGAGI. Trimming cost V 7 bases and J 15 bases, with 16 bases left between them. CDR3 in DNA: TGTGCCAGCACCTACTCAGGGAGTGTGTTCTTC. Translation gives CASTYSGSVFF.